The 26 T cell receptor beta chains in this list originate from one sample, sequenced in a study of chemoradiotherapy in HPV16-positive cancers. TCRdb's table, derived via immunoSEQ multiplex PCR, lists solely in-frame clones and lacks some. This table has approximately 13,000 clones, around 77% appearing once. Sample collection occurred from a patient who underwent chemoradiotherapy. Every receptor here comes from a human donor with HPV-associated anogenital cancer.

The sample holds one count of this clone. The genes are TRBV19 and TRBJ2-3, with D perhaps being TRBD1 or TRBD2 (5 bases each). The CDR3 extends over 14 amino acids. With 3 bases removed from V and 6 bases from J, the gap between germline ends came to 13 bases. The germline V gene has CDR1 LNHDA and CDR2 SQIVND (reference sequence). CDR3 DNA sequence: TGTGCCAGTAGTATGGGGGTAGCCGTGGATACGCAGTATTTT. Amino acids: CASSMGVAVDTQYF.

The chain is built from TRBV7-2 and TRBJ1-5; no clear D gene. Trimming left V 1 base short and J 6 bases short, with 16 bases between. Germline V gene lookup returns CDR1 SGHTA and CDR2 FQGNSA. This CDR3 has 16 residues. The DNA of the CDR3 is TGTGCCAGCAGCTTAGTCTACCAAACGGCTCTTCAGCCCCAGCATTTT. Its protein is CASSLVYQTALQPQHF.

The chain recombines TRBV10-3 with TRBJ2-7; TRBD1 might be the D (6 bases). V lost 8 bases, J lost 5 bases, and 10 bases lay in between. The CDR3 sequence is 11 residues long. Germline V gene lookup returns CDR1 ENHRY and CDR2 SYGVKD. The CDR3, as DNA: TGTGCCATCCGGGACATTAACGAGCAGTACTTC. Translated: CAIRDINEQYF.

The J gene is TRBJ2-7, the V gene TRBV5-5, with no clear D. Germline V gene lookup returns CDR1 SGHKS and CDR2 YYEKEE (reference sequence). Trimming stripped 2 bases from V and 2 bases from J, with 5 bases between. The CDR3 contains 12 residues. This CDR3 is CASSFSAYEQYF. The CDR3 region has the DNA TGTGCCAGCAGCTTCTCAGCCTACGAGCAGTACTTC.

The rearrangement uses TRBV5-5 and TRBJ1-1; no clear D gene. Germline V gene data show CDR1 as SGHKS and CDR2 as YYEKEE (reference sequence). V lost 0 bases, J lost 4 bases, and 7 bases lay in between. The CDR3 is made up of 13 amino acids. The CDR3 loop is CASSLVVGTEAFF. The CDR3 DNA follows: TGTGCCAGCAGCTTGGTAGTAGGCACTGAAGCTTTCTTT.

The gene calls are TRBV2 and TRBJ1-2; no reliable D call. Germline loops: CDR1 SNHLY, CDR2 FYNNEI. V was shortened by 7 bases and J by 4 bases, with 16 bases between the two germline ends. The CDR3 extends over 14 amino acids. The CDR3 nucleotides are TGTGCCAGCACTCTAGACACACGCAGCTATGGCTACACCTTC. Translated: CASTLDTRSYGYTF.

This clone was picked up one time. The chain couples TRBV19 to TRBJ2-7, with TRBD2 matching over 9 bases. Per the germline V gene, CDR1 is LNHDA and CDR2 is SQIVND (reference sequence). The CDR3 has 16 amino acids. V gave up 4 bases and J gave up 3 bases; unmatched junction bases: 10. The CDR3 protein is CASSTAGGGVGYEQYF. DNA of the CDR3: TGTGCCAGTAGTACTGCCGGCGGGGGGGTGGGCTACGAGCAGTACTTC. The complete variable domain, with remaining parts taken from reference TRBV19 and TRBJ2-7, reads DGGITQSPKYLFRKEGQNVTLSCEQNLNHDAMYWYRQDPGQGLRLIYYSQIVNDFQKGDIAEGYSVSREKKESFPLTVTSAQKNPTAFYLCASSTAGGGVGYEQYFGPGTRLTVT.

The V and J genes are TRBV2 and TRBJ2-3, with D possibly being TRBD1 or TRBD2 (6 bases each). V dropped 4 bases and J dropped 3 bases, with 11 bases sitting between them. Looked up from germline, CDR1 is SNHLY and CDR2 is FYNNEI. This CDR3 is 14 amino acids long. Here the CDR3 DNA reads TGTGCCAGCAGTGTGCAGGGGAGGACAGATACGCAGTATTTT. It encodes CASSVQGRTDTQYF.

This clone was seen a few times. V and J are TRBV7-2 and TRBJ1-1; possible D gene TRBD1, 5 bases. The CDR3 is 14 amino acids. V gave up 3 bases and J gave up 2 bases, with 10 bases separating them. CDR1 SGHTA and CDR2 FQGNSA come from the germline V gene. As DNA, the CDR3 is TGTGCCAGCAGCTTCGACAGAATCAACACTGAAGCTTTCTTT. It encodes CASSFDRINTEAFF.

This rearrangement joins TRBV2 to TRBJ2-1; D remains unclear. CDR3 length: 11 amino acids. V gave up 5 bases and J gave up 3 bases, with 2 bases separating them. The germline gives CDR1 SNHLY, CDR2 FYNNEI. The CDR3 DNA reads TGTGCCAGCAGTAGCTACAATGAGCAGTTCTTC. Its translation is CASSSYNEQFF.

The rearrangement links TRBV7-2 to TRBJ2-2; TRBD1 matches 10 bases. Germline values: CDR1 SGHTA, CDR2 FQGNSA. This CDR3 is 15 amino acids long. Losses at the gene ends were 5 bases for V and 5 bases for J; bases not matched to a gene: 5. The CDR3 protein is CASSRTGGRTGELFF. The CDR3 coding sequence is TGTGCCAGCAGCCGGACAGGGGGTCGGACCGGGGAGCTGTTTTTT.

This sequence joins TRBV4-3 and TRBJ2-4, with D perhaps assigned TRBD1 or TRBD2 (6 bases each). Germline CDR1 and CDR2: LGHNA and YSLEER. The ends were cut back, 0 bases at V and 6 bases at J, with 9 bases in the middle. The CDR3 runs 14 residues. For the CDR3, the DNA is TGCGCCAGCAGCCAAGATGAGGGGGGAAACATTCAGTACTTC. Translated, it gives CASSQDEGGNIQYF.

The chain carries TRBV2 and TRBJ1-1, with D possibly being TRBD1 (6 bases). Germline values: CDR1 SNHLY, CDR2 FYNNEI. This CDR3 has 13 residues. V dropped 3 bases and J dropped 5 bases, with 10 bases sitting between them. CDR3 coding DNA: TGTGCCAGCAGTGAGACAGGCGTGACTGAAGCTTTCTTT. Translating gives CASSETGVTEAFF.

The gene calls are TRBV6-1 and TRBJ1-1; D is possibly TRBD1 (5 bases). The germline V gene encodes CDR1 MNHNS and CDR2 SASEGT. This CDR3 is built from 14 residues. Trimming took 8 bases from V and 5 from J, leaving 18 bases between them. The CDR3 bases are TGTGCCAGCGAGGAGATAGGGACGGTGACTGAAGCTTTCTTT. Its protein product is CASEEIGTVTEAFF.

V is TRBV7-8 and J is TRBJ2-1; 8 bases are shared with TRBD2. Germline V gives CDR1 SGHVS, CDR2 FQNEAQ. V was pared by 1 base and J by 7 bases, with 18 bases of the junction left unmatched. There are 19 residues in the CDR3. As DNA, the CDR3 is TGTGCCAGCAGCTTAGTTGACAGACGTCCCACGGGGGGGCCTAATGAGCAGTTCTTC. Translated: CASSLVDRRPTGGPNEQFF.

The rearrangement links TRBV5-1 to TRBJ1-1; D not resolved. The germline CDR1 and CDR2 sequences are SGHRS and YFSETQ. V lost 4 bases and J lost 6, with 10 bases in between. There are 12 residues in the CDR3. CDR3 region: CASSHIDAEAFF. CDR3 in DNA: TGCGCCAGCAGCCATATTGACGCTGAAGCTTTCTTT.

This chain links TRBV7-2 with TRBJ1-5; possibly TRBD1 for D (6 bases). Germline values: CDR1 SGHTA, CDR2 FQGNSA. The CDR3 spans 16 residues. V lost 5 bases and J 0 bases, leaving 14 bases between the germline ends. The CDR3 protein is CASSPKGGYSNQPQHF. The CDR3 DNA sequence: TGTGCCAGCAGCCCAAAGGGGGGGTATAGCAATCAGCCCCAGCATTTT.

The chain combines TRBV6-5 with TRBJ2-5, with D perhaps assigned TRBD1 or TRBD2 (5 bases each). This CDR3 is 13 amino acids long. Germline-derived CDR1 and CDR2 are MNHEY and SVGAGI. Trimming took off 6 bases at V and 7 bases at J, with 15 bases between the two ends. The CDR3 DNA sequence: TGTGCCAGCAGACCCGGGACGTTCGGGACCCAGTACTTC. Its protein is CASRPGTFGTQYF.

This clone has more than one count but fewer than ten. The chain couples TRBV14 to TRBJ2-3, with 10 bases that match TRBD1. The CDR3 sequence is 16 residues long. Germline V gene sequence: CDR1 SGHDN, CDR2 FVKESK. V lost 1 base to trimming and J lost 4 bases; unmatched junction nucleotides: 5. The CDR3 reads CASSQGDRGGADTQYF. The CDR3 nucleotides are TGTGCCAGCAGCCAAGGGGACAGGGGAGGTGCAGATACGCAGTATTTT.

This chain uses TRBV7-8 with TRBJ1-1; D not certain. Germline V gene lookup returns CDR1 SGHVS and CDR2 FQNEAQ. V lost 1 base and J lost 1, with 1 base in between. The CDR3 extends over 12 amino acids. The CDR3 coding sequence is TGTGCCAGCAGCTTAGAGAACACTGAAGCTTTCTTT. Amino acid sequence: CASSLENTEAFF.

This chain uses TRBV6-1 with TRBJ2-3, with a weak D call TRBD2 (5 bases). Germline V gives CDR1 MNHNS, CDR2 SASEGT. Trimming took 10 bases from V and 4 from J, leaving 21 bases between them. The CDR3 sequence is 15 residues long. The CDR3 reads CAIQRTGMGSDTQYF. The CDR3 bases are TGTGCCATCCAAAGGACGGGGATGGGTTCAGATACGCAGTATTTT.

The rearrangement links TRBV5-1 to TRBJ2-2; D is perhaps TRBD2 (5 bases). Germline V gene lookup returns CDR1 SGHRS and CDR2 YFSETQ. The CDR3 totals 16 residues. The germline V and J ends were trimmed by 2 bases and 3 bases, with 14 bases remaining between them. The CDR3 reads CASSFSGNRDTGELFF. The CDR3 nucleotides are TGCGCCAGCAGCTTCTCCGGGAATAGGGACACCGGGGAGCTGTTTTTT.

The J gene is TRBJ2-5, the V gene TRBV7-9; a weak D match, TRBD2 (6 bases). The J call is uncertain, as TRBJ2-7 better fits the DNA end. This CDR3 contains 14 residues. Germline V CDR1 and CDR2: SEHNR, FQNEAQ (reference sequence). CDR3: CASSPLGGGYEQYF. CDR3 in DNA: TGTGCCAGCAGCCCCCTCGGGGGTGGCTACGAGCAGTACTTC.

The chain recombines TRBV30 with TRBJ1-5; 7 nucleotides agree with TRBD1. Germline values: CDR1 GTSNPN, CDR2 SVGIG (reference sequence). CDR3 length: 13 residues. V dropped 5 bases and J dropped 4; count of bases not matched to a gene: 5. CDR3 nucleotides: TGTGCCTGGGGGGACAGAAAAAATCAGCCCCAGCATTTT. It is translated as CAWGDRKNQPQHF. Variable domain in full (rest from reference TRBV30 and TRBJ1-5): SQTIHQWPATLVQPVGSPLSLECTVEGTSNPNLYWYRQAAGRGLQLLFYSVGIGQISSEVPQNLSASRPQDRQFILSSKKLLLSDSGFYLCAWGDRKNQPQHFGDGTRLSIL.

The J gene is TRBJ1-1, the V gene TRBV5-5; D is undetermined. V shed 4 bases and J shed 5 bases, with 15 bases lying between them. The V gene's germline CDR1 is SGHKS and CDR2 YYEKEE (reference sequence). The CDR3 is made up of 14 amino acids. The CDR3 coding sequence is TGTGCCAGCAGCCTTATACCGCGGGGAACTGAAGCTTTCTTT. It translates to CASSLIPRGTEAFF.

The genes are TRBV5-6 and TRBJ1-5, with 7 bases aligning to TRBD1. The V gene end was trimmed by 4 bases and the J gene end by 9 bases; junction bases not matched to a gene: 10. CDR3 length equals 14 residues. Germline CDR1 is SGHDT and CDR2 is YYEEEE. CDR3 sequence (DNA): TGTGCCAGCAGCCAACAGGGGCCCTCAGGGCCCCAGCATTTT. Translated: CASSQQGPSGPQHF.